A selection of T cell receptor beta chains follows, all from one sample in a study of Ad26.COV2.S vaccination and SARS-CoV-2 variants. The repertoire was sequenced with immunoSEQ multiplex PCR; TCRdb's copy has only in-frame clones and lacks some. The sample lists over 450,000 clones, roughly 87% seen once, with 1.5% to 2% in the top ten. This specimen was peripheral blood, taken in a trial of Ad26.COV2.S vaccine versus placebo. All receptors come from a person between 18 and 65 years old who received the Ad26.COV2.S COVID-19 vaccine or a placebo. CDR3s include the opening cysteine and the closing phenylalanine or tryptophan. The D gene is left open where the match is weak. Not all rows give a size; the values are once, few, many and, for expanded clones, a class.

>TRBV6-5|NA|TRBJ1-1|NA
TGTGCCAGCAGTTACTCGGGGGCGATGAACACTGAAGCTTTCTTT
CASSYSGAMNTEAFF
>TRBV7-9|once|TRBJ2-7|TRBD1
TGTGCCAGCAGCCCCAGGGGGACAGGGGAAAGGGAGCAGTACTTC
CASSPRGTGEREQYF
>TRBV7-8|NA|TRBJ2-7|NA
TGTGCCAGCAGCGTTCAACGACTTACCTACGAGCAGTACTTC
CASSVQRLTYEQYF
>TRBV3-1/TRBV3-2|once|TRBJ2-5|NA
TGTGCCAGCAGCCAGTCAGGGGAGACCCAGTACTTC
CASSQSGETQYF
>TRBV28|NA|TRBJ2-7|NA
TGTGCCAGCAGTTTCAAACAGAAACTCTACGAGCAGTACTTC
CASSFKQKLYEQYF
>TRBV6-5|NA|TRBJ2-7|NA
TGTGCCAGCAGGGGCCAACCCGGGACACTTTACGAGCAGTACTTC
CASRGQPGTLYEQYF
>TRBV7-8|NA|TRBJ1-2|NA
TGTGCCAGCAGCCCAGAAGGGGAGATAAGTGGCTACACCTTC
CASSPEGEISGYTF
>TRBV5-1|NA|TRBJ2-7|NA
TGCGCCAGCAGCTTGTGGGAGGGGGCCCACGAGCAGTACTTC
CASSLWEGAHEQYF
>TRBV7-2|NA|TRBJ2-7|NA
TGTGCCAGCAGCCCAGACGCCAGCTCCTACGAGCAGTACTTC
CASSPDASSYEQYF
>TRBV5-5|NA|TRBJ2-7|NA
TGTGCCAGCAGCTTCGGGAGAAACTCCTACGAGCAGTACTTC
CASSFGRNSYEQYF
>TRBV5-1|NA|TRBJ1-1|NA
TGCGCCAGCAGCTCCTCCGGGACCCCCACTGAAGCTTTCTTT
CASSSSGTPTEAFF
>TRBV2|NA|TRBJ2-2|TRBD1
TGTGCCAGCACAGGGGACAGGGTTACCGGGGAGCTGTTTTTT
CASTGDRVTGELFF
>TRBV6-5|once|TRBJ1-1|TRBD1
TGTGCCAGCAGTAAGGAACGGGACAGCGAGGCTTTCTTT
CASSKERDSEAFF
>TRBV7-6|NA|TRBJ2-7|TRBD1
TGTGCCAGCAGCTTAGGGCCCGGGACAGGGGGGGAGCAGTACTTC
CASSLGPGTGGEQYF
>TRBV29-1|NA|TRBJ2-1|TRBD1
TGCAGCGTTCCGGACAGGGGGCTAACAAATGAGCAGTTCTTC
CSVPDRGLTNEQFF
>TRBV5-1|NA|TRBJ1-2|TRBD1
TGCGCCAGCAGCTCACAGGGGATCGGCTATGGCTACACCTTC
CASSSQGIGYGYTF
>TRBV28|NA|TRBJ1-6|NA
TGTGCCAGCAGGATGGGACTTTATAATTCACCCCTCCACTTT
CASRMGLYNSPLHF
>TRBV27|NA|TRBJ2-3|NA
TGTGCCAGCAGCCAAAGTACTTCCAGTCGCGGTACGCAGTATTTT
CASSQSTSSRGTQYF
>TRBV5-1|NA|TRBJ2-1|TRBD2
TGCGCCAGCAGCTTGTCTTTAGCGGGAAGCAATGAGCAGTTCTTC
CASSLSLAGSNEQFF
>TRBV7-9|NA|TRBJ2-1|TRBD2
TGTGCCAGCAGCTTGGTTAGCGGGAGGTACAATGAGCAGTTCTTC
CASSLVSGRYNEQFF
>TRBV18|NA|TRBJ2-3|NA
TGTGCCAGCTCACCAGTTCCCGGGGGCGGCCCAGATACGCAGTATTTT
CASSPVPGGGPDTQYF
>TRBV28|NA|TRBJ1-2|TRBD1
TGTGCCAGCAGTTTGACAGGGGGTTCATTTGGCTATGGCTACACCTTC
CASSLTGGSFGYGYTF
>TRBV3-1/TRBV3-2|once|TRBJ2-1|TRBD2
TGTGCCAGCAGCCCCCCGACTAGCGGATACAATGAGCAGTTCTTC
CASSPPTSGYNEQFF
>TRBV10-2|NA|TRBJ2-2|NA
TGCGCCAGCAGTGATCATGGCGGGACTTACACCGGGGAGCTGTTTTTT
CASSDHGGTYTGELFF
>TRBV21-1|NA|TRBJ2-3|NA
TGTGCCAGCAGCAATAAGCTACAGGGAAGTACAGATACGCAGTATTTT
CASSNKLQGSTDTQYF
>TRBV4-3|once|TRBJ1-4|TRBD1
TGCGCCAGCAGCCAAGTGGGCGGGACAGTCAATGAAAAACTGTTTTTT
CASSQVGGTVNEKLFF
>TRBV27|once|TRBJ2-1|TRBD2
TGTGCCAGCAGTCGGACTAGCTATACGTACAATGAGCAGTTCTTC
CASSRTSYTYNEQFF
>TRBV4-1|NA|TRBJ2-7|TRBD2
TGCGCCAGCAGCCAAGAGGCTCGCGGGAGCTCCTACGAGCAGTACTTC
CASSQEARGSSYEQYF
>TRBV28|NA|TRBJ2-3|NA
TGTGCCAGCAGTTTATTGCCGGGAGTAAGCACAGATACGCAGTATTTT
CASSLLPGVSTDTQYF
>TRBV5-5|NA|TRBJ2-7|NA
TGTGCCAGCAGCTTGAACTACGAGCAGTACTTC
CASSLNYEQYF
>TRBV19|once|TRBJ2-7|NA
TGTGCCAGTAGTGGGGCCCACGCAGGCGAGCAGTACTTC
CASSGAHAGEQYF
>TRBV7-2|NA|TRBJ2-6|TRBD1
TGTGCCAGCAGCCAGGGACAGAGGGTTGGGGCCAACGTCCTGACTTTC
CASSQGQRVGANVLTF
>TRBV25-1|NA|TRBJ1-3|TRBD1
TGTGCCAGCAGTGGTGACAGGGGGGCTCTCTGGAACACCATATATTTT
CASSGDRGALWNTIYF
>TRBV10-3|NA|TRBJ2-1|TRBD2
TGTGCCATCATGTCCAAAAGGGTTCTAGCGGGAGGGCCAAATGAGCAGTTCTTC
CAIMSKRVLAGGPNEQFF
>TRBV18|NA|TRBJ1-5|NA
TGTGCCAGCTCACGGGACGGGGAGCTAAATCAGCCCCAGCATTTT
CASSRDGELNQPQHF
>TRBV7-9|NA|TRBJ2-5|NA
TGTGCCAGCAGGCATAGGGGGCGGGAGGAGACCCAGTACTTC
CASRHRGREETQYF
>TRBV29-1|NA|TRBJ1-1|NA
TGCAGCGTTGAAAGGGCGGGAAGGGGTACTGAAGCTTTCTTT
CSVERAGRGTEAFF
>TRBV5-1|NA|TRBJ1-2|NA
TGCGCCAGCAGCTTGAGGGCAGCCGAAGCTAACTATGGCTACACCTTC
CASSLRAAEANYGYTF
>TRBV28|NA|TRBJ1-5|TRBD1
TGTGCCAGCACCGGGACAGTCAATCAGCCCCAGCATTTT
CASTGTVNQPQHF
>TRBV9|NA|TRBJ1-4|NA
TGTGCCAGCAGCCCGATATTGGGGGGTAATGAAAAACTGTTTTTT
CASSPILGGNEKLFF